Described below is a single TCR beta chain sequence and its context. Original methodology: Quantification of nucleated cells was approximated via reference gene primer amplification. Repertoires were generated with immunoSEQ multiplex PCR, while TCRdb's copy carries only in-frame clones and drops some. The V and J calls and clone size were taken over from that table, and D and trimming were inferred from the DNA. The sample carries about 32,000 clones, approximately 86% recorded once. The data derive from a study of blood T cell repertoires in COVID-19. Background on the study: Nucleic acid was either cDNA or gDNA, and it came from T cells, B-cell-depleted T cells, or PBMCs.

V trimming: 3 bases; J trimming: 6 bases; junction bases outside the gene matches: 7. Germline assignment: CDR1 MNHEY and CDR2 SVGEGT. There are 14 residues in the CDR3. The chain links TRBV6-2 or TRBV6-3 to TRBJ2-7; 8 bases are a match to TRBD1. The sequence derives from a man between 50 and 59 years old with active or convalescent COVID-19. The sequencing input was peripheral blood. The CDR3 bases are TGTGCCAGCAGTTATTACGGACAGGGAGGCGAGCAGTACTTC. Encoded protein: CASSYYGQGGEQYF.